A single T cell receptor beta chain is shown here with its context. The count of this clone is one. No cognate antigen has been identified for it. Base qualities are not recorded, but no much larger clone differs from it by a single base. The data derive from a study of cytomegalovirus exposure and HLA in healthy donors (dated by TCRdb to the late 2010s). About the study as a whole: According to a later analysis, one platform produced both the 110 or so validation repertoires and the 670 or so repertoires of the first cohort. To predict cytomegalovirus infection status, the study combined high-throughput TCR immunosequencing, statistical association of individual TCRs with disease status, and machine learning. The study aimed to test whether cataloging public T cell receptors could reveal signatures of past pathogen exposure. In addition to the first cohort of 666 subjects, a separate validation cohort of 130 or so different subjects was used.

Donors formed part of the validation cohort, which comprised 120 subjects and was distinct from the first cohort of 550 to 850 subjects. The investigation overall reported the following: In both the original and validation cohorts, the classifier was reported to diagnose cytomegalovirus status with high specificity and sensitivity. The study listed 170 or so TCR beta chains as associated with cytomegalovirus. The authors suggested that the approach could potentially be generalized to other disease states and immunological phenotypes. All 130 or so repertoires were used to score co-occurrence in the validation cohort in a later analysis, because that analysis had no HLA typing for the cohort. Three of the identified cytomegalovirus-associated TCR beta chains were confirmed in vitro to be specific for cytomegalovirus antigens. Of the cluster scores, 90% to 95% were above 0 in a later analysis, which found that TCRs clustered in the first cohort also tended to co-occur in the roughly 130 validation repertoires. Most TCR sequences were observed very rarely across donors, whereas some public TCRs were present in many individuals.

Trimming leaves V shorter by 1 base and J shorter by 3 bases, with the junction holding 2 bases beyond the gene matches. Taken from cysteine to phenylalanine, the CDR3 has 15 residues. Only the CDR3 portion is preserved as DNA: 45 bases, with reading frame beginning at the first base. From a lookup of the germline V gene, CDR1 and CDR2 are SGHRS and YFSETQ. To prepare the library, the immunoSEQ multiplex PCR assay was applied. The published analysis was carried out like this. A statistical classification framework was built to diagnose cytomegalovirus status from the catalog of TCR beta chain sequences. The table was pulled from immuneACCESS by TCRdb, which kept in-frame rearrangements only. Such tables lose some clones; where checked, under half of the loss comes from unresolved V genes, and the rest has no known cause. V and J calls and clone size are those listed in that table; D and trimming were worked out from the DNA. This sample holds 250,000 to 300,000 clones; about 86% were observed only once. In total, the top ten clones hold roughly 1% of the sample.

This TCR derives from a woman under 30 in good health and CMV-seronegative. The rearrangement joined TRBV5-1 to TRBJ1-5; 9 of the junction bases match TRBD1. The sequenced material came from PBMCs. The DNA is as follows: TGCGCCAGCAGCTTGAGGACAGGGGCCAATCAGCCCCAGCATTTT. It is translated as CASSLRTGANQPQHF. Extended through the reference TRBV5-1 and TRBJ1-5 proteins, this CDR3 yields the full variable domain: KAGVTQTPRYLIKTRGQQVTLSCSPISGHRSVSWYQQTPGQGLQFLFEYFSETQRNKGNFPGRFSGRQFSNSRSEMNVSTLELGDSALYLCASSLRTGANQPQHFGDGTRLSIL.